This TCR beta chain is drawn from a study of OX40 agonist ivuxolimab in advanced cancers. Study background: Mean age approximately 66 years, range about 20 to 85; about 81% male. Enrollees could have had prior anti-PD-1, anti-PD-L1 or anti-CTLA-4 therapy, which under 50% had received.

Sequenced by immunoSEQ multiplex PCR; TCRdb stores in-frame clones only, minus some. Of about 27,000 clones listed, roughly 80% were seen once; the top ten hold approximately 15%. This CDR3 comprises 15 residues. CDR1 is SNHLY, CDR2 FYNNEI, per germline. V was trimmed by 9 bases and J by 0 bases, leaving 17 bases between them. This clone was seen just once. Its antigen remains unidentified. Other DNA sequences from this sample encode an identical CDR3 as well. Notes on the study in general: Low normalized T-cell clonal expansion was also seen in some nonresponders. More expanded clones were found, on average, in CD8+ than in CD4+ T cells.

Sequencing used CD4+ or CD8+ T cells sorted from blood, obtained in a trial of the OX40 agonist ivuxolimab. The receptor was derived from an adult with an advanced solid tumor such as melanoma, head and neck, liver or kidney cancer. The chain combines TRBV2 with TRBJ1-1; D ambiguous. Here the CDR3 reads CASSGGGLMNTEAFF. The CDR3 DNA reads as TGTGCCAGTTCCGGAGGAGGGCTCATGAACACTGAAGCTTTCTTT.